The 27 T cell receptor beta chains below all came from one sample that was sequenced in a study of technical replicates of blood from four donors. The method was immunoSEQ multiplex PCR; TCRdb's version includes in-frame clones alone and lacks a portion of them. The sample lists tens of thousands of clones; approximately 96% were seen once. Sample: T cells isolated from PBMCs. The receptors shown here come from a human donor in good health.

J is TRBJ1-3 and V is TRBV11-2, with unresolved D. CDR1 and CDR2 (germline): SGHAT, FQNNGV. V was shortened by 1 base and J by 4 bases, with 11 bases between the two germline ends. The CDR3 totals 15 residues. CDR3 in amino acids: CASSLGPVPGNTIYF. CDR3 in DNA: TGTGCCAGCAGCTTAGGCCCAGTTCCAGGAAACACCATATATTTT.

This chain joins TRBV7-2 and TRBJ2-1, with a weak D call TRBD1 (5 bases). The CDR3 covers 16 residues. Germline V gene sequence: CDR1 SGHTA, CDR2 FQGNSA. The germline V and J ends were trimmed by 5 bases and 0 bases, with 14 bases remaining between them. CDR3 sequence: CASSKQVWGSYNEQFF. CDR3 DNA: TGTGCCAGCAGCAAACAGGTATGGGGCTCCTACAATGAGCAGTTCTTC.

The chain carries TRBV28 and TRBJ2-7, with 7 bases aligning to TRBD2. From germline, CDR1 is MDHEN and CDR2 SYDVKM. This CDR3 contains 14 residues. The J segment lost 8 bases and the V segment lost 3 bases, leaving 10 bases of the junction unmatched. CDR3 residues: CASSFGGRGNKQYF. The CDR3 coding sequence is TGTGCCAGCAGTTTTGGCGGGAGAGGTAACAAGCAGTACTTC.

The chain has TRBV9 and TRBJ2-5; 7 bases match TRBD1. CDR1 is SGDLS and CDR2 is YYNGEE in the germline V gene. After removal of 4 bases from V and 2 bases from J, the junction contained 8 bases not matched to a gene. CDR3 length: 15 residues. Here the CDR3 reads CASSTTRGQQETQYF. The CDR3 nucleotides read TGTGCCAGCAGCACAACCCGGGGACAGCAAGAGACCCAGTACTTC.

The V call is TRBV7-8, the J call TRBJ1-5, with no clear D. The V end lost 0 bases, the J end lost 0 bases, and 6 bases lay between the germline ends. The CDR3 length is 15 residues. Germline CDR1 is SGHVS and CDR2 is FQNEAQ. The CDR3 loop is CASSLALGSNQPQHF. CDR3 nucleotides: TGTGCCAGCAGCTTAGCGCTCGGTAGCAATCAGCCCCAGCATTTT.

The V gene is TRBV25-1, the J gene TRBJ2-7; 8 positions agree with TRBD1. The germline gives CDR1 MGHDK, CDR2 SYGVNS. Trimming cost V 2 bases and J 5 bases; bases outside gene matches: 5. There are 14 residues in the CDR3. The CDR3 protein is CASSEPGGTDEQYF. As DNA, the CDR3 is TGTGCCAGCAGTGAACCAGGGGGCACGGACGAGCAGTACTTC.

This chain links TRBV9 with TRBJ2-6; D unclear. V was cut by 1 base and J by 2 bases, with 7 bases left in between. This CDR3 has 15 amino acids. Looked up from germline, CDR1 is SGDLS and CDR2 is YYNGEE. As DNA, the CDR3 is TGTGCCAGCAGCGTAACCACTGCTGGGGCCAACGTCCTGACTTTC. Protein product: CASSVTTAGANVLTF.

V is TRBV10-1 and J is TRBJ2-2; the match to TRBD2 covers 11 bases. CDR3 length: 14 amino acids. Looked up from germline, CDR1 is WNHNN and CDR2 is SYGVQD (reference sequence). V shed 8 bases, J shed 1 base, and the junction held 0 bases outside the gene matches. The DNA of the CDR3 is TGCGCCAGCGGGACTAGCGGGAACACCGGGGAGCTGTTTTTT. Protein sequence: CASGTSGNTGELFF.

V gene TRBV27 combines with J gene TRBJ2-1; TRBD2 aligns across 8 bases. The germline CDR1 and CDR2 sequences are MNHEY and SMNVEV (reference sequence). The CDR3 contains 14 residues. Germline trimming cut 3 bases from V and 6 bases from J; bases unmatched to any gene: 4. CDR3 residues: CASSFGTRTNEQFF. In DNA form, the CDR3 reads TGTGCCAGCAGTTTCGGGACTAGAACCAATGAGCAGTTCTTC.

The chain carries TRBV5-1 and TRBJ1-3; weak D call: TRBD1 (6 bases). The germline V gene has CDR1 SGHRS and CDR2 YFSETQ. V lost 4 bases, J lost 0 bases, and 14 bases lay in between. This CDR3 contains 16 residues. The CDR3 DNA follows: TGCGCCAGCAGCGGAGGACAGCAAAGCTCTGGAAACACCATATATTTT. Amino acids: CASSGGQQSSGNTIYF.

The table lists this clone with a count of one. The chain employs TRBV7-8 and TRBJ1-1, with D tentatively TRBD1 (5 bases). V lost 6 bases to trimming and J lost 1 base, with 12 bases between them. The CDR3 is 14 residues long. Germline V CDR1 and CDR2: SGHVS, FQNEAQ. The CDR3 protein is CASRLGHPNTEAFF. The CDR3 DNA is TGTGCCAGCAGGCTAGGACACCCGAACACTGAAGCTTTCTTT.

The chain employs TRBV29-1 and TRBJ2-7; the D is unclear. Germline V lookup: CDR1 SQVTM, CDR2 ANQGSEA. The ends were cut back, 6 bases at V and 0 bases at J, with 6 bases in the middle. This CDR3 has 11 residues. The CDR3 spells CSVLSSYEQYF. CDR3 nucleotide sequence: TGCAGCGTACTTAGCTCCTACGAGCAGTACTTC.

The chain combines TRBV5-6 with TRBJ1-3, with D possibly matching TRBD1 (6 bases). Deletions cut 5 bases from V and 9 bases from J, with 18 bases between. Germline V lookup: CDR1 SGHDT, CDR2 YYEEEE. This CDR3 contains 14 residues. CDR3 sequence: CASRKTGTGGTIYF. The CDR3 DNA is TGTGCCAGCAGGAAAACAGGGACCGGAGGCACCATATATTTT.

The chain employs TRBV30 and TRBJ2-1; D uncertain. V lost 0 bases and J 6 bases, leaving 9 bases between the germline ends. Germline CDR1 and CDR2: GTSNPN and SVGIG (reference sequence). The CDR3 length is 13 residues. This CDR3 is CAWSVTLPNEQFF. The DNA of the CDR3 is TGTGCCTGGAGTGTAACTCTGCCCAATGAGCAGTTCTTC. The full variable domain, with the rest looked up from reference TRBV30 and TRBJ2-1, is SQTIHQWPATLVQPVGSPLSLECTVEGTSNPNLYWYRQAAGRGLQLLFYSVGIGQISSEVPQNLSASRPQDRQFILSSKKLLLSDSGFYLCAWSVTLPNEQFFGPGTRLTVL.

The chain combines TRBV28 with TRBJ1-4; D gene unclear. The CDR3 has 12 residues. Germline-derived CDR1 and CDR2 are MDHEN and SYDVKM. In DNA, the CDR3 is TGTGCGAGTACACAGAGAAATGAAAAACTGTTTTTT. It encodes CASTQRNEKLFF. Complete variable domain (other parts from reference TRBV28 and TRBJ1-4): DVKVTQSSRYLVKRTGEKVFLECVQDMDHENMFWYRQDPGLGLRLIYFSYDVKMKEKGDIPEGYSVSREKKERFSLILESASTNQTSMYLCASTQRNEKLFFGSGTQLSVL.

The chain joins TRBV5-1 to TRBJ1-5; D not certain. There are 13 residues in the CDR3. Germline V gives CDR1 SGHRS, CDR2 YFSETQ. V was pared by 1 base and J by 4 bases, with 6 bases between. As DNA, the CDR3 is TGCGCCAGCAGCTTGACGGTTAATCAGCCCCAGCATTTT. Residues: CASSLTVNQPQHF.

V and J are TRBV29-1 and TRBJ2-3, with 8 bases lining up with TRBD2. The length of the CDR3 is 15 residues. With V trimmed by 4 bases and J by 3 bases, 9 bases remained unmatched. Germline V gives CDR1 SQVTM, CDR2 ANQGSEA. This CDR3 is CSVGPAGERTDTQYF. The CDR3, as DNA: TGCAGCGTTGGACCAGCGGGAGAACGGACAGATACGCAGTATTTT.

V is TRBV19 and J is TRBJ2-5, with D perhaps TRBD1 (6 bases). In germline, CDR1 is LNHDA, CDR2 SQIVND (reference sequence). Trimming took off 2 bases at V and 4 bases at J, with 8 bases between the two ends. The CDR3 runs 13 residues. The CDR3 loop reads CASSIQGLETQYF. The DNA for the CDR3 is TGTGCCAGTAGTATACAGGGGCTAGAGACCCAGTACTTC.

This chain uses TRBV11-2 with TRBJ2-7; 7 bases agree with TRBD1. This CDR3 has 16 residues. Losses at the gene ends were 1 base for V and 0 bases for J; bases not matched to a gene: 6. The germline CDR1 and CDR2 sequences are SGHAT and FQNNGV. The CDR3 region has the DNA TGTGCCAGCAGCTTAGTGGCGACAGGGCTCTCCTACGAGCAGTACTTC. Translation gives CASSLVATGLSYEQYF.

By proportion, this clone is medium-sized. The DNA of the CDR3 is TGCAGTGCAACGGAGTTCACTGAAGCTTTCTTT. Its protein product is CSATEFTEAFF. V and J are TRBV20-1 and TRBJ1-1, with no clear D. Germline-derived CDR1 and CDR2 are DFQATT and SNEGSKA (reference sequence). The length of the CDR3 is 11 residues. V gave up 6 bases and J gave up 4 bases, with 9 bases separating them.

The CDR3 here is CASSLGTSGGFSYEQYF. CDR3 DNA: TGTGCCAGCAGCTTAGGCACTAGCGGCGGATTTAGCTACGAGCAGTACTTC. The rearrangement links TRBV7-6 to TRBJ2-7; 8 nucleotides match TRBD2. J was trimmed by 3 bases and V by 1 base; bases with no gene match: 11. CDR1 is SGHVS, CDR2 FNYEAQ, per germline. The CDR3 is 17 residues long.

This clone appeared once. This rearrangement joins TRBV11-2 to TRBJ2-3, with 7 bases lining up with TRBD1. The CDR3 consists of 15 residues. Germline lookup yields CDR1 SGHAT and CDR2 FQNNGV. J gave up 2 bases and V 5 bases, and 7 bases lay outside the gene matches. The CDR3 sequence is CASSPGTAITDTQYF. The CDR3 coding sequence is TGTGCCAGCAGCCCCGGGACAGCGATCACAGATACGCAGTATTTT.

CDR3 nucleotide sequence: TGTGCCAGCTCACCCGGGAGCGGAACAGATACGCAGTATTTT. Its translation: CASSPGSGTDTQYF. The chain couples TRBV18 to TRBJ2-3, with D possibly being TRBD2 (6 bases). Germline assignment: CDR1 KGHSH and CDR2 LQKENI. V lost 3 bases and J 3 bases, leaving 10 bases between the germline ends. The CDR3 is 14 amino acids.

The chain links TRBV6-1 to TRBJ2-1; 11 bases map to TRBD1. The ends lost 3 bases at V and 8 bases at J; junction bases unmatched: 6. The CDR3 covers 15 residues. The germline V gene encodes CDR1 MNHNS and CDR2 SASEGT. The CDR3 coding sequence is TGTGCCAGCAGTGATATCGGGACAGGGGGATATGAGCAGTTCTTC. This codes for CASSDIGTGGYEQFF.

The V call is TRBV27, the J call TRBJ2-5; the match to TRBD2 covers 7 bases. The CDR3 length is 15 residues. Trimming cost V 6 bases and J 4 bases; bases outside gene matches: 11. Looked up from germline, CDR1 is MNHEY and CDR2 is SMNVEV (reference sequence). CDR3 nucleotide sequence: TGTGCCAGCAGAAGGATAGTTAGGGAGGGAGAGACCCAGTACTTC. It specifies CASRRIVREGETQYF.

The J gene is TRBJ2-7, the V gene TRBV19; D call uncertain. There are 15 residues in the CDR3. From germline, CDR1 is LNHDA and CDR2 SQIVND (reference sequence). Trimming pared 1 base from V and 4 bases from J, leaving 14 bases between. CDR3 sequence (DNA): TGTGCCAGTAGTATAGTTTACTCCTCCTCGTACGAGCAGTACTTC. Translated, it gives CASSIVYSSSYEQYF.

The genes are TRBV30 and TRBJ2-7; the match to TRBD1 covers 7 bases. Germline-derived CDR1 and CDR2 are GTSNPN and SVGIG (reference sequence). CDR3 length equals 14 residues. J gave up 12 bases and V 1 base, and 15 bases lay outside the gene matches. Written as DNA, the CDR3 is TGTGCCTGGAGTGCGGGACAGCTCTTCACGATGGGGTACTTC. Translation gives CAWSAGQLFTMGYF.